These 30 T cell receptor beta chains were all obtained from the same sample, sequenced in a study of blood T cells in healthy people across ages. For the second PCR, which ran for about 6 to 11 cycles, a sample-barcoded 5' primer and a J-beta primer mix were used. TCRdb used MiXCR to reprocess the 5' RACE reads, holding one entry per CDR3 protein. The table has 1.2 million to 1.5 million distinct CDR3 sequences, roughly 45% seen once. Sequences were obtained from blood. The receptor set was obtained from a woman aged 18-29 years in good health.

This clonotype was counted a single time. The J gene is TRBJ1-2, the V gene TRBV7-8, with 7 bases aligning to TRBD1. Trimming cost V 5 bases and J 3 bases; bases outside gene matches: 12. Germline CDR1 SGHVS, CDR2 FQNEAQ. This CDR3 contains 16 residues. This chain's CDR3 is CASSPRQGISHYGYTF. DNA of the CDR3: TGTGCCAGCAGCCCCCGACAGGGAATCTCCCACTATGGCTACACCTTC.

This clonotype was found a few times. The J gene is TRBJ2-7, the V gene TRBV20-1; D may be TRBD1 (5 bases). The germline CDR1 and CDR2 sequences are DFQATT and SNEGSKA (reference sequence). With 3 bases removed from V and 7 bases from J, the gap between germline ends came to 16 bases. CDR3 length equals 13 residues. CDR3 bases: TGCAGTGCTAGGGGGCCATCTGGCAATGAGCAGTACTTC. This translates into CSARGPSGNEQYF.

The V and J genes are TRBV20-1 and TRBJ2-7, with D maybe TRBD1 (6 bases). This CDR3 is built from 15 residues. V lost 5 bases and J 0 bases, leaving 17 bases between the germline ends. The V gene's germline CDR1 is DFQATT and CDR2 SNEGSKA (reference sequence). CDR3 sequence: CSAPPRGTSSYEQYF. The CDR3 DNA reads as TGCAGTGCTCCACCCAGGGGAACCTCCTCCTACGAGCAGTACTTC.

The V gene is TRBV11-2, the J gene TRBJ1-2; 7 bases align to TRBD1. This CDR3 region has 15 residues. The V gene end was trimmed by 4 bases and the J gene end by 5 bases; junction bases not matched to a gene: 10. Per germline, CDR1 SGHAT and CDR2 FQNNGV. DNA of the CDR3: TGTGCCAGCAGCTCCCCCCGGGACAGCGAGTATGGCTACACCTTC. It codes for CASSSPRDSEYGYTF.

Only a few counts were recorded for this clonotype. The chain joins TRBV4-1 to TRBJ2-5, with 8 nucleotides matching TRBD2. V trimming: 2 bases; J trimming: 2 bases; junction bases outside the gene matches: 7. Germline lookup yields CDR1 MGHRA and CDR2 YSYEKL. This CDR3 has 16 amino acids. The CDR3 region is CASSQPYGTSQETQYF. CDR3 in DNA: TGCGCCAGCAGCCAACCCTACGGGACTAGTCAAGAGACCCAGTACTTC.

The V call is TRBV12-3 or TRBV12-4, the J call TRBJ1-5; no clear D. The length of the CDR3 is 13 residues. The V gene lost 6 bases and the J gene lost 6 bases, with 12 bases spanning the gap. DNA of the CDR3: TGTGCCAGCAGGTCCTCGGGGAGTCAGCCCCAGCATTTT. It specifies CASRSSGSQPQHF.

The chain employs TRBV6-1 and TRBJ1-1, with TRBD1 as a possible D gene (5 bases). The CDR3 is 17 amino acids. Trimming pared 5 bases from V and 1 base from J, leaving 20 bases between. The germline CDR1 and CDR2 sequences are MNHNS and SASEGT. The CDR3 reads CASSRYGGSWTNTEAFF. CDR3 in DNA: TGTGCCAGCAGTAGGTACGGGGGATCATGGACGAACACTGAAGCTTTCTTT.

The chain couples TRBV3-1 to TRBJ2-3; D unresolved. Per germline, CDR1 LGHDT and CDR2 YNNKEL (reference sequence). V lost 2 bases and J 0 bases, leaving 9 bases between the germline ends. The CDR3 spans 15 residues. CDR3 protein: CASSQNLPSTDTQYF. CDR3 DNA sequence: TGTGCCAGCAGCCAAAATTTGCCGAGCACAGATACGCAGTATTTT.

The gene calls are TRBV7-2 and TRBJ2-1; TRBD2 matches 7 bases. CDR1 is SGHTA, CDR2 FQGNSA, per germline. This CDR3 contains 16 residues. V lost 5 bases, J lost 5 bases, and 12 bases stayed unmatched. CDR3 DNA sequence: TGTGCCAGCAGCCCGAAGACTAGCTTGGTCAACAATGAGCAGTTCTTC. Translation gives CASSPKTSLVNNEQFF.

This sequence joins TRBV10-3 and TRBJ2-7; tentatively, D is TRBD2 (6 bases). The CDR3 is made up of 13 amino acids. Germline assignment: CDR1 ENHRY and CDR2 SYGVKD. Trimming took off 6 bases at V and 7 bases at J, with 16 bases between the two ends. The CDR3 DNA reads TGTGCCATCAGCGTCGGGCGGGGAGGTGAGCAGTACTTC. This gives the protein CAISVGRGGEQYF.

The rearrangement joins TRBV20-1 to TRBJ2-3; D might be TRBD1 (5 bases). Looked up from germline, CDR1 is DFQATT and CDR2 is SNEGSKA (reference sequence). This CDR3 comprises 14 residues. With 0 bases removed from V and 0 bases from J, the gap between germline ends came to 7 bases. The CDR3, as DNA: TGCAGTGCTAGAGATGGGGCTAGCACAGATACGCAGTATTTT. The encoded protein is CSARDGASTDTQYF.

This clonotype was detected only a few times. This sequence joins TRBV4-1 and TRBJ2-7; D could derive from TRBD1 or TRBD2 (5 bases each). Between the trimmed V and J ends, which lost 0 bases and 4 bases, there was a span of 13 bases. The CDR3 contains 15 residues. Germline V gives CDR1 MGHRA, CDR2 YSYEKL. The CDR3 DNA follows: TGCGCCAGCAGCCAAGAAGCTGGGACGAAGTACGAGCAGTACTTC. This codes for CASSQEAGTKYEQYF.

This chain uses TRBV6-2 or TRBV6-3 with TRBJ2-7; 7 bases fit TRBD1. The CDR3 is 15 amino acids. Germline V CDR1 and CDR2: MNHEY, SVGEGT. V lost 2 bases to trimming and J lost 6 bases; unmatched junction nucleotides: 10. The CDR3 here is CASSYPQGSPSEQYF. The CDR3 region has the DNA TGTGCCAGCAGTTACCCACAGGGGTCCCCTTCCGAGCAGTACTTC.

This clonotype was observed at least ten times. This chain joins TRBV12-3 or TRBV12-4 and TRBJ1-2, with D perhaps matching TRBD1 (5 bases). The V gene lost 6 bases and the J gene lost 6 bases, with 8 bases spanning the gap. The CDR3 totals 11 residues. CDR3 region: CASSLRDGYTF. In DNA, the CDR3 is TGTGCCAGCAGCCTCAGGGATGGCTACACCTTC.

There are a few counts of this clonotype. The CDR3 is CASRGQVSNQPQHF. CDR3 DNA sequence: TGTGCCAGCAGAGGACAGGTTAGCAATCAGCCCCAGCATTTT. The rearrangement joins TRBV6-5 to TRBJ1-5; TRBD1 agrees at 7 bases. CDR1 is MNHEY and CDR2 is SVGAGI in the germline V gene. Trimming at V came to 6 bases and at J to 0 bases, leaving 2 bases not matched to a gene. This CDR3 has 14 amino acids.

This rearrangement joins TRBV6-6 to TRBJ2-4, with 8 bases fitting TRBD2. The DNA end favors TRBJ2-7, so the J call may be wrong. The CDR3 is 15 residues long. Germline V CDR1 and CDR2: MNHNY, SVGAGI (reference sequence). CDR3 DNA sequence: TGTGCCAGCAGTTTCCGCAGCGGGAGCCACTACGAGCAGTACTTC. Translated: CASSFRSGSHYEQYF.

There are a few counts of this clonotype. CDR3: CASNKRPAEGSEAFF. The CDR3 DNA reads TGTGCCAGCAACAAACGCCCCGCAGAGGGGTCTGAAGCTTTCTTT. This chain links TRBV28 with TRBJ1-1, with a weak D call TRBD1 (5 bases). This CDR3 comprises 15 residues. V was cut by 7 bases and J by 6 bases, with 21 bases left in between. The germline CDR1 and CDR2 sequences are MDHEN and SYDVKM.

This chain uses TRBV10-3 with TRBJ2-5; D remains unclear. The closer fit of TRBJ2-7 to the DNA end suggests the J call may be wrong. CDR3 length: 13 residues. Germline V lookup: CDR1 ENHRY, CDR2 SYGVKD. In DNA form, the CDR3 reads TGTGCCGCAGCAAAGGTTAGCTTGTACGAGCAGTACTTC. Translating it yields CAAAKVSLYEQYF.

The gene calls are TRBV27 and TRBJ2-1; 12 bases fit TRBD1. Germline CDR1 and CDR2: MNHEY and SMNVEV (reference sequence). The CDR3 has 15 amino acids. V lost 5 bases to trimming and J lost 7 bases; unmatched junction nucleotides: 6. As DNA, the CDR3 is TGTGCCAGCAGTCGGGGGACAGGGGGCAGGAATGAGCAGTTCTTC. Protein product: CASSRGTGGRNEQFF.

The J gene is TRBJ1-1, the V gene TRBV7-9, with TRBD1 matching 7 bases. From germline, CDR1 is SEHNR and CDR2 FQNEAQ (reference sequence). The J segment lost 4 bases and the V segment lost 5 bases, leaving 7 bases of the junction unmatched. CDR3 size: 14 residues. CDR3 sequence (DNA): TGTGCCAGCAGCCACCCACAGGGGAGCACTGAAGCTTTCTTT. Amino acid sequence: CASSHPQGSTEAFF.

The chain couples TRBV2 to TRBJ2-7, with D perhaps TRBD1 (5 bases). The V gene's germline CDR1 is SNHLY and CDR2 FYNNEI. Trimming took 6 bases from V and 6 from J, leaving 12 bases between them. This CDR3 has 12 amino acids. Here the CDR3 DNA reads TGTGCCAGCAGCGAGACAGCCTCCGAGCAGTACTTC. Translated: CASSETASEQYF.

This chain uses TRBV30 with TRBJ1-1; D unresolved. The CDR3 is 14 residues long. Trimming cost V 1 base and J 5 bases, with 14 bases left between them. CDR1 is GTSNPN, CDR2 SVGIG, per germline (reference sequence). This CDR3 is CAWSAYSVTTEAFF. The CDR3 DNA follows: TGTGCCTGGAGTGCCTACTCGGTTACGACTGAAGCTTTCTTT.

This chain joins TRBV29-1 and TRBJ2-5, with D possibly being TRBD1 or TRBD2 (5 bases each). Trimming removed 7 bases from V and 11 bases from J, with 14 bases in between. In germline, CDR1 is SQVTM, CDR2 ANQGSEA. CDR3 length: 10 amino acids. The CDR3 sequence is CSAERGRQYF. In DNA, the CDR3 is TGCAGCGCCGAGAGGGGTAGGCAGTACTTC.

The CDR3 DNA reads TGTGCCAGCAGACCTGCGGGAGAAACAGATACGCAGTATTTT. It is translated as CASRPAGETDTQYF. The chain employs TRBV7-9 and TRBJ2-3, with 7 bases fitting TRBD2. V lost 6 bases to trimming and J lost 3 bases; unmatched junction nucleotides: 6. This CDR3 comprises 14 residues. Germline V gene sequence: CDR1 SEHNR, CDR2 FQNEAQ (reference sequence).

The chain couples TRBV6-5 to TRBJ2-2; D is possibly TRBD1 (5 bases). CDR1 is MNHEY, CDR2 SVGAGI, per germline. The CDR3 runs to 15 residues. The ends were cut back, 0 bases at V and 5 bases at J, with 10 bases in the middle. In DNA, the CDR3 is TGTGCCAGCAGTTACTCCCCGACAGTGACCGGGGAGCTGTTTTTT. Protein product: CASSYSPTVTGELFF.

The J gene is TRBJ2-1, the V gene TRBV4-2; D possibly corresponds to TRBD2 (7 bases). V lost 0 bases and J lost 6, with 15 bases in between. There are 16 residues in the CDR3. Germline V gene data show CDR1 as LGHNA and CDR2 as YNFKEQ. The CDR3 loop reads CASSQDRGAPRNEQFF. CDR3 DNA sequence: TGTGCCAGCAGCCAAGATCGGGGGGCCCCCCGCAATGAGCAGTTCTTC.

The genes are TRBV6-1 and TRBJ1-2; D is perhaps TRBD1 (5 bases). Trimming pared 6 bases from V and 2 bases from J, leaving 10 bases between. The CDR3 runs 13 residues. CDR1 is MNHNS, CDR2 SASEGT, per germline. CDR3 amino acids: CASRTDTNYGYTF. In DNA form, the CDR3 reads TGTGCCAGCAGAACGGACACAAACTATGGCTACACCTTC.

The chain uses TRBV12-3 or TRBV12-4 and TRBJ1-2; D not certain. Trimming took 2 bases from V and 8 from J, leaving 18 bases between them. The CDR3 runs to 15 residues. The CDR3 bases are TGTGCCAGCAGTTTATCGGACGCCGGATCTCTAGGCTACACCTTC. Translation gives CASSLSDAGSLGYTF.

The V and J genes are TRBV9 and TRBJ2-7; 8 nucleotides align to TRBD2. The CDR3 runs to 15 residues. V gave up 4 bases and J gave up 6 bases; unmatched junction bases: 12. Germline lookup yields CDR1 SGDLS and CDR2 YYNGEE. CDR3 nucleotides: TGTGCCAGCAGCCCCTCGGGAGTAGCGGGGAGCGAGCAGTACTTC. Its protein product is CASSPSGVAGSEQYF. The full variable domain, completed using reference TRBV9 and TRBJ2-7, is DSGVTQTPKHLITATGQRVTLRCSPRSGDLSVYWYQQSLDQGLQFLIQYYNGEERAKGNILERFSAQQFPDLHSELNLSSLELGDSALYFCASSPSGVAGSEQYFGPGTRLTVT.

This sequence joins TRBV3-1 and TRBJ2-7, with D hard to call. V was clipped by 2 bases and J by 2 bases, with 7 bases between them. The CDR3 is 13 residues long. Germline CDR1 and CDR2: LGHDT and YNNKEL (reference sequence). CDR3 loop: CASSQPMTYEQYF. In DNA form, the CDR3 reads TGTGCCAGCAGCCAACCGATGACCTACGAGCAGTACTTC.